The entry that follows covers one T cell receptor (beta chain) sequence. The sample originates from a study of identical twins. TCRdb re-derived calls from the 5' RACE reads in MiXCR, one entry per CDR3 protein. The sample has roughly 490,000 distinct CDR3 sequences; 13% to 15% are singletons. Trimming cost V 1 base and J 8 bases, with 7 bases left between them. Germline CDR1 and CDR2: SEHNR and FQNEAQ (reference sequence). The CDR3 is 12 amino acids. This sample was also put to use in a study of yellow fever vaccine responses in identical twins.

This TCR was recovered from a woman aged 18 to 35 in good health. Sequencing was done on a sample of CD4+ T cells sorted from blood. The chain employs TRBV7-9 and TRBJ2-3; D not resolved. The CDR3 sequence: CASSLGVGTQYF. The DNA for the CDR3 is TGTGCCAGCAGCTTAGGTGTGGGTACGCAGTATTTT.